A single sample gave rise to the 12 T cell receptor beta chains below, sequenced in a study of CXCR3-negative and CXCR3-positive naive CD8 T cells. Antigen specificity for these receptors is unknown. Through 5' RACE with UMI labels, the TRB cDNA libraries were prepared. TCRdb reprocessed the 5' RACE reads, keeping one entry per CDR3 protein, no DNA. Its table lists some 150,000 distinct CDR3 sequences. Study-level findings and limits: CXCR3-negative naive cells had less hydrophobic TRB CDR3s than did CXCR3-positive naive cells.

Sequenced sample: naive CXCR3+ CD8+ T cells from blood. Described subset: CD45RO-CCR7+CD27+CD95- naive CD8+ T cells expressing CXCR3 (TNR3+). The receptors were gathered from a human donor in good health. Some clones in this sample may be carry-over from other donors' samples.

This chain links TRBV7-9 with TRBJ2-5; the TCRdb D gene call, TRBD2, has no DNA to confirm it. This CDR3 is built from 16 residues. CDR1 is SEHNR and CDR2 is FQNEAQ in the germline V gene (reference sequence). CDR3 loop: CASSPGLAGERETQYF.

The chain joins TRBV27 to TRBJ2-3; the TCRdb D gene call, TRBD1, has no DNA to confirm it. Germline CDR1 MNHEY, CDR2 SMNVEV (reference sequence). The CDR3 has 14 residues. CDR3 sequence reads: CASSQRDVTDTQYF.

The chain is built from TRBV29-1 and TRBJ2-2. Germline-derived CDR1 and CDR2 are SQVTM and ANQGSEA. The CDR3 runs to 12 residues. CDR3 region: CSVEKVTGELFF.

The chain links TRBV24-1 to TRBJ2-1. The CDR3 loop spans 14 amino acids. Germline V gene lookup returns CDR1 KGHDR and CDR2 SFDVKD. CDR3: CATRDRGPYNEQFF.

The gene calls are TRBV7-9 and TRBJ2-1. The length of the CDR3 is 15 residues. Germline CDR1 reads SEHNR; CDR2 reads FQNEAQ (reference sequence). CDR3 amino acids: CASSLVVGAYNEQFF.

The rearrangement uses TRBV7-9 and TRBJ1-1; TCRdb's assignment of TRBD1 cannot be checked, as there is no DNA. The CDR3 is 14 residues long. Germline assignment: CDR1 SEHNR and CDR2 FQNEAQ (reference sequence). The chain's CDR3 is CASSSDRYEPEAFF.

This chain's CDR3 is CASSDSTEDTGELFF. The chain combines TRBV6-4 with TRBJ2-2. The length of the CDR3 is 15 residues. CDR1 MRHNA and CDR2 SNTAGT come from the germline V gene.

V usage is TRBV28 and J usage is TRBJ2-7; the TCRdb call, TRBD1, lacks DNA for checking. Looked up from germline, CDR1 is MDHEN and CDR2 is SYDVKM. This CDR3 contains 14 residues. The CDR3 sequence: CASSFRQGADEQYF.

The J gene is TRBJ2-3, the V gene TRBV11-2; TCRdb picks TRBD1, but there is no DNA to check that call. Germline V lookup: CDR1 SGHAT, CDR2 FQNNGV. The CDR3 spans 15 residues. CDR3 loop: CASSPKGTGTDTQYF.

V and J are TRBV11-2 and TRBJ2-7; as DNA is missing, the TRBD1 call by TCRdb cannot be tested. In germline, CDR1 is SGHAT, CDR2 FQNNGV. The CDR3 has 15 residues. The CDR3 sequence is CASSRDRGHSYEQYF.

The V call is TRBV3-1, the J call TRBJ2-7. The CDR3 is made up of 15 amino acids. Germline lookup yields CDR1 LGHDT and CDR2 YNNKEL (reference sequence). CDR3: CASSQDLDISYERYF.

This chain joins TRBV6-5 and TRBJ2-1. Germline lookup yields CDR1 MNHEY and CDR2 SVGAGI. The CDR3 covers 14 residues. The CDR3 reads CASSYLVGNNEQFF.